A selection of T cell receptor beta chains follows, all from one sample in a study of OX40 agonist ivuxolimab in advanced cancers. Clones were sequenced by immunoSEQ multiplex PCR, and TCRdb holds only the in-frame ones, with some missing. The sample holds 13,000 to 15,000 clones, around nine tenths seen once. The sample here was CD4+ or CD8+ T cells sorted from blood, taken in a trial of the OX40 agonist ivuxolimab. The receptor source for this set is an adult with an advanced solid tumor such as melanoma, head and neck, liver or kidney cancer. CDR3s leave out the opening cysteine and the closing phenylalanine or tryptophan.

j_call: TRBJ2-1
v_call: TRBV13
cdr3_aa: ASRRAASTHEQF

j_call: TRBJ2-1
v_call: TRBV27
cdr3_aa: ASSRVTSGSYNEQF

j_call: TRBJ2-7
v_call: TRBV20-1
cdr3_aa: SAYGPAEQY

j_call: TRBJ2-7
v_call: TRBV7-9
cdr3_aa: ASAGAGWGYEQY

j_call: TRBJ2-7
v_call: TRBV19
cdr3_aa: ASSRRQGPPYEQY

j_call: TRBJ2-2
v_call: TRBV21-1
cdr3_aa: ASSSRTGGGELF

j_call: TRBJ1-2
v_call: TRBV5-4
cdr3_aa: ASSSKGTGPNYGYT

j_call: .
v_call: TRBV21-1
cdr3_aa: ASSTRLAGGLANEQY

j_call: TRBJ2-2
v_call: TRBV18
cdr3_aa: ASSPLVAGELF

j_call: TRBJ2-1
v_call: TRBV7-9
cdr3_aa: ASSHGGTTYNEQF

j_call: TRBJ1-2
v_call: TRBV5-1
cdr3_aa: ASSLEQGNGYT

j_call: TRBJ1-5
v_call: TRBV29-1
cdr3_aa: SAKGDRDQPQH

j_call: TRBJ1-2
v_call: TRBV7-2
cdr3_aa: ASTESYGGYT

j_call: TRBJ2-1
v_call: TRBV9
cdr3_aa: ASNKASGGSYNEQF

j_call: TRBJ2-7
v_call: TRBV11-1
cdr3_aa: ASSLRGFSYEQY

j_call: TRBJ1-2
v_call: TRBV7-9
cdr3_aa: ASSSLTEGGYGYT

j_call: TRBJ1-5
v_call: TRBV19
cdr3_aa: ASSIAQDRVQPQH

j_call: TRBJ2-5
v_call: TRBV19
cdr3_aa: ASRALAGEETQY

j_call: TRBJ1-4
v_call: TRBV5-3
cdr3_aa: ARSGSEKLF

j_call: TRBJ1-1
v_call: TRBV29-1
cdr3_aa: SVELNLGGAEAF

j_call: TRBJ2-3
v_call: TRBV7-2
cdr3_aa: ASSSGTSGGAIDTQY

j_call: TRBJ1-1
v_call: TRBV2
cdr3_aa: ASQIGLGEAF

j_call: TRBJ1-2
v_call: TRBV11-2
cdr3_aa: ASSLQGADYGYT

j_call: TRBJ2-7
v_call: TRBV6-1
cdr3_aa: ASTPLFDSYEQY

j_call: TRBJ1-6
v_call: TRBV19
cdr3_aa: ASHRDSYNSPLH

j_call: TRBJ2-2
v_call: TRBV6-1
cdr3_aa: ASRRQGVGELF

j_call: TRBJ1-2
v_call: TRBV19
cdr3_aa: ASSQRGLEGYT

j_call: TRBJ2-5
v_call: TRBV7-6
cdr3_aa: ASSLIIDRGRETQY